This entry lists 16 T cell receptor beta chains sequenced from one sample in a study of blood T cell repertoires in COVID-19. Here immunoSEQ multiplex PCR was the method, and the copy in TCRdb shows in-frame clones only, minus some. The sample includes 350,000 or so clones, roughly nine tenths seen only once; the top ten take 3.9%. What was sequenced was peripheral blood. The receptor source for this set is a woman aged 55 to 70 with COVID-19, enrolled during active disease.

The chain recombines TRBV7-6 with TRBJ1-4, with D perhaps matching TRBD1 (6 bases). V was clipped by 2 bases and J by 7 bases, with 11 bases between them. Germline V gives CDR1 SGHVS, CDR2 FNYEAQ. This CDR3 comprises 14 residues. Written as DNA, the CDR3 is TGTGCCAGCAGCTTATCAGGGGCTGGTGAAAAACTGTTTTTT. Its translation: CASSLSGAGEKLFF.

V and J are TRBV18 and TRBJ1-2, with D maybe TRBD1 (6 bases). V was pared by 3 bases and J by 2 bases, with 7 bases between. This CDR3 contains 13 residues. Looked up from germline, CDR1 is KGHSH and CDR2 is LQKENI. The CDR3 sequence: CASSPQGNYGYTF. The CDR3, as DNA: TGTGCCAGCTCACCTCAGGGGAACTATGGCTACACCTTC.

This clone was counted only a few times. The gene calls are TRBV6-5 and TRBJ1-4, with 7 bases identical to TRBD1. Per the germline V gene, CDR1 is MNHEY and CDR2 is SVGAGI. The CDR3 spans 15 residues. V lost 5 bases to trimming and J lost 5 bases; unmatched junction nucleotides: 8. The CDR3 DNA reads as TGTGCCAGCAGTAGAGGGACAGTAAGCAATGAAAAACTGTTTTTT. This sequence encodes CASSRGTVSNEKLFF.

This clone showed up just once. The genes are TRBV30 and TRBJ2-2; 7 bases match TRBD1. This CDR3 contains 16 residues. Germline V lookup: CDR1 GTSNPN, CDR2 SVGIG (reference sequence). Germline trimming cut 4 bases from V and 1 base from J; bases unmatched to any gene: 9. The CDR3 is CAWKALGQKNTGELFF. As DNA, the CDR3 is TGTGCCTGGAAGGCTCTGGGACAGAAGAACACCGGGGAGCTGTTTTTT.

This chain uses TRBV15 with TRBJ1-2, with TRBD1 matching over 8 bases. J gave up 4 bases and V 0 bases, and 10 bases lay outside the gene matches. Germline CDR1 is LNHNV and CDR2 is YYDKDF (reference sequence). The CDR3 covers 17 residues. The CDR3 region has the DNA TGTGCCACCAGCAGAGAGGACGGGACAGGCGAGGGCTATGGCTACACCTTC. This gives the protein CATSREDGTGEGYGYTF.

The chain couples TRBV7-3 to TRBJ2-3; 10 bases align to TRBD2. Germline-derived CDR1 and CDR2 are SGHTA and FQGTGA. The J segment lost 7 bases and the V segment lost 5 bases, leaving 9 bases of the junction unmatched. The CDR3 extends over 15 amino acids. The CDR3 coding sequence is TGTGCCAGCAGCGAGATTAGCGGGGGGTTGAATACGCAGTATTTT. Translation gives CASSEISGGLNTQYF.

V gene TRBV29-1 combines with J gene TRBJ2-7; TRBD2 might be the D (6 bases). The length of the CDR3 is 13 residues. With 4 bases removed from V and 0 bases from J, the gap between germline ends came to 10 bases. Germline CDR1 is SQVTM and CDR2 is ANQGSEA. The CDR3 spells CSVGRESSYEQYF. CDR3 DNA sequence: TGCAGCGTTGGACGGGAGAGCTCCTACGAGCAGTACTTC.

This chain uses TRBV18 with TRBJ1-6, with TRBD1 as a possible D gene (6 bases). CDR3 length: 15 residues. CDR1 is KGHSH and CDR2 is LQKENI in the germline V gene. V lost 1 base to trimming and J lost 9 bases, with 13 bases between them. The CDR3 DNA reads TGTGCCAGCTCACCACGAGCACAGGGTCTTTCACCCCTCCACTTT. Protein sequence: CASSPRAQGLSPLHF.

The J gene is TRBJ1-6, the V gene TRBV2; 9 bases agree with TRBD1. The CDR3 length is 14 residues. After removal of 6 bases from V and 6 bases from J, the junction contained 3 bases not matched to a gene. Germline V gene sequence: CDR1 SNHLY, CDR2 FYNNEI. The CDR3 spells CASRGQGGNSPLHF. As DNA, the CDR3 is TGTGCCAGCAGGGGACAGGGTGGTAATTCACCCCTCCACTTT.

The rearrangement joins TRBV5-5 to TRBJ2-5, with 9 bases identical to TRBD1. Unmatched junction bases numbered 6, after V lost 5 bases and J lost 4 bases. The germline CDR1 and CDR2 sequences are SGHKS and YYEKEE (reference sequence). The CDR3 spans 14 residues. CDR3 nucleotide sequence: TGTGCCAGCAGGCATACAGGGGGCCGAGAGACCCAGTACTTC. This codes for CASRHTGGRETQYF.

The J gene is TRBJ1-6, the V gene TRBV10-3; a possible D gene is TRBD1 (6 bases). Trimming took off 5 bases at V and 4 bases at J, with 9 bases between the two ends. The CDR3 runs 14 residues. CDR1 is ENHRY and CDR2 is SYGVKD in the germline V gene. CDR3 in DNA: TGTGCCATCAGTCGGGACATTTATAATTCACCCCTCCACTTT. Its protein product is CAISRDIYNSPLHF.

The rearrangement uses TRBV24-1 and TRBJ2-5, with a weak D call TRBD1 (5 bases). Germline lookup yields CDR1 KGHDR and CDR2 SFDVKD. The CDR3 consists of 15 residues. V was shortened by 3 bases and J by 4 bases, with 14 bases between the two germline ends. The CDR3 region has the DNA TGTGCCACCAGTGATACACAGTTGGGGCGAGAGACCCAGTACTTC. It codes for CATSDTQLGRETQYF.

The V gene is TRBV3-1 (or the pseudogene TRBV3-2), the J gene TRBJ2-3; possible D gene TRBD1, 5 bases. V dropped 5 bases and J dropped 0 bases, with 9 bases sitting between them. The CDR3 length is 14 residues. Germline V gene lookup returns CDR1 LGHDT and CDR2 YNNKEL (reference sequence). The CDR3 sequence is CASSLQASTDTQYF. The DNA of the CDR3 is TGTGCCAGCAGCTTACAGGCTAGCACAGATACGCAGTATTTT.

V gene TRBV18 combines with J gene TRBJ1-2; a weak D match, TRBD1 (5 bases). The CDR3 extends over 13 amino acids. Between the trimmed V and J ends, which lost 3 bases and 4 bases, there was a span of 9 bases. The germline V gene has CDR1 KGHSH and CDR2 LQKENI. In DNA, the CDR3 is TGTGCCAGCTCACCGACAGCCACCTATGGCTACACCTTC. Encoded protein: CASSPTATYGYTF. Based on the CDR3 plus reference TRBV18 and TRBJ1-2, the full variable domain is NAGVMQNPRHLVRRRGQEARLRCSPMKGHSHVYWYRQLPEEGLKFMVYLQKENIIDESGMPKERFSAEFPKEGPSILRIQQVVRGDSAAYFCASSPTATYGYTFGSGTRLTVV.

This clone occurred once. This chain joins TRBV19 and TRBJ1-4, with 7 bases matching TRBD1. Germline assignment: CDR1 LNHDA and CDR2 SQIVND (reference sequence). CDR3 length equals 13 residues. The V and J ends lost 6 bases and 8 bases, in that order; junction bases with no gene match: 6. CDR3 nucleotides: TGTGCCAGTAGACAGGGGTCGGAGGAAAAACTGTTTTTT. Translation: CASRQGSEEKLFF.

The table lists this clone with a few counts. The V gene is TRBV28, the J gene TRBJ2-1; the D is unclear. CDR3 length: 14 residues. Trimming cost V 5 bases and J 10 bases, with 18 bases left between them. Germline CDR1 MDHEN, CDR2 SYDVKM. CDR3 coding DNA: TGTGCCAGCAGTAGTGAAACGGGTGCTAGGGAGCAGTTCTTC. It yields the protein CASSSETGAREQFF.